A selection of T cell receptor beta chains follows, all from one sample in a study of Tregs in tolerant kidney transplant recipients. Data came from immunoSEQ multiplex PCR; TCRdb stores just in-frame clones and leaves some out. The sample lists 30,000 or so clones; approximately 83% were seen once. These receptors' targets are unknown. Sequencing used Tregs from blood cultured with allogeneic cells. These receptors were taken from a human donor in good health. CDR3s include the opening cysteine and the closing phenylalanine or tryptophan. The D gene is left open where the match is weak. Not every row has a clone size; where given, it reads once, few, many or a size class.

v_call,j_call,clone_size,d_call,cdr3_aa,cdr3_nt
TRBV14,TRBJ2-7,-,TRBD2,CASSQGLAGFYEQYF,TGTGCCAGCAGCCAAGGGCTAGCGGGATTCTACGAGCAGTACTTC
TRBV27,TRBJ2-1,medium-sized,-,CASSPGTPGRFF,TGTGCCAGCAGTCCCGGGACCCCCGGACGGTTCTTC
TRBV18,TRBJ2-5,-,-,CASSPASQGLLPWETQYF,TGTGCCAGCTCACCGGCTAGCCAGGGCTTACTTCCTTGGGAGACCCAGTACTTC
TRBV4-3,TRBJ2-2,-,TRBD2,CASSQRLAGGTGELFF,TGCGCCAGCAGCCAACGCCTAGCGGGCGGCACCGGGGAGCTGTTTTTT
TRBV5-6,TRBJ2-7,-,TRBD1,CASSRTGLTYEQYF,TGTGCCAGCAGTCGGACAGGCCTCACCTACGAGCAGTACTTC
TRBV18,TRBJ2-7,-,TRBD2,CASSPQGGAISYEQYF,TGTGCCAGCTCACCCCAGGGAGGGGCGATCTCCTACGAGCAGTACTTC
TRBV11-2,TRBJ1-1,-,TRBD1,CASSPGGGGTEAFF,TGTGCCAGCAGCCCAGGGGGAGGGGGCACTGAAGCTTTCTTT
TRBV6-6,TRBJ1-1,once,TRBD1,CASTAGTGPTEAFF,TGTGCCAGCACCGCGGGGACAGGGCCTACTGAAGCTTTCTTT
TRBV7-9,TRBJ2-1,-,-,CASSLGHFFSNEQFF,TGTGCCAGCAGCCTGGGACATTTCTTTTCCAATGAGCAGTTCTTC
TRBV30,TRBJ2-7,few,-,CAWSVGVYEQYF,TGTGCCTGGAGTGTAGGAGTCTACGAGCAGTACTTC
TRBV19,TRBJ1-2,-,-,CASSITAINYGYTF,TGTGCCAGTAGTATCACCGCGATTAACTATGGCTACACCTTC
TRBV5-6,TRBJ2-7,-,TRBD1,CASSFSGQGWNEQYF,TGTGCCAGCAGCTTTTCTGGACAGGGCTGGAACGAGCAGTACTTC
TRBV4-1,TRBJ2-3,medium-sized,TRBD2,CASSQVRRASGGASTDTQYF,TGCGCCAGCAGCCAAGTTCGTCGGGCTAGCGGGGGGGCATCTACAGATACGCAGTATTTT
TRBV7-2,TRBJ1-1,-,-,CASSPYREGGAAFF,TGTGCCAGCAGCCCATACAGGGAAGGAGGGGCAGCTTTCTTT